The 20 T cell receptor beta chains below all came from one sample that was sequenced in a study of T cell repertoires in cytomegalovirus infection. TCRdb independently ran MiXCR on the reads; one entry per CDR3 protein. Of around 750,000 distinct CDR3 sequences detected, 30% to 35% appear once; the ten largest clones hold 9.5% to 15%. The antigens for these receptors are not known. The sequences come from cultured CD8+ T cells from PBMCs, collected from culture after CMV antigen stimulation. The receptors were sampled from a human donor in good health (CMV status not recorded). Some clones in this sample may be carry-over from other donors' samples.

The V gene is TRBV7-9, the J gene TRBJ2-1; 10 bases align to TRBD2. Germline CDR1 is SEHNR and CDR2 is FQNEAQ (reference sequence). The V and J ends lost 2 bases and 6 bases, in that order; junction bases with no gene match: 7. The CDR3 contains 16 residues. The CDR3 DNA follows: TGTGCCAGCAGCTTACCTCTAGCGGGGGCCGGCAATGAGCAGTTCTTC. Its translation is CASSLPLAGAGNEQFF.

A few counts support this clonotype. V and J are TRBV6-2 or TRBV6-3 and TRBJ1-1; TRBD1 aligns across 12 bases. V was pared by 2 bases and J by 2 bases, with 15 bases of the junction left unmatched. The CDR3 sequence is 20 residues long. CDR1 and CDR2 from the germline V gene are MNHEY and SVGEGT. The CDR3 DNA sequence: TGTGCCAGCAGTTACCCTCGGGAGTGGGACAGGGGGCAGCTCAACACTGAAGCTTTCTTT. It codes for CASSYPREWDRGQLNTEAFF.

CDR3 sequence (DNA): TGTGCCAGCAGCTTCTTCGGCTCCTACGAGCAGTACGTC. It yields the protein CASSFFGSYEQYV. This chain joins TRBV6-2 or TRBV6-3 and TRBJ2-7; D gene ambiguous. This CDR3 comprises 13 residues. Per germline, CDR1 MNHEY and CDR2 SVGEGT. Deletions cut 6 bases from V and 0 bases from J, with 9 bases between.

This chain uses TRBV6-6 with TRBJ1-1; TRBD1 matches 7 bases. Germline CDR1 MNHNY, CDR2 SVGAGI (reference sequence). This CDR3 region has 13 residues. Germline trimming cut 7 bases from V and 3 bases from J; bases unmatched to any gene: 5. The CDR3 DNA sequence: TGTGCCAGCACCATACAGGGGTACACTGAAGCTTTCTTT. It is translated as CASTIQGYTEAFF.

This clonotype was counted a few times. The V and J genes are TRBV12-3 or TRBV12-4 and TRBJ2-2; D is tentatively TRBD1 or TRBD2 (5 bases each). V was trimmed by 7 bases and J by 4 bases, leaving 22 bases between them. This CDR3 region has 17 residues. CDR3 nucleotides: TGTGCCAGCAAACCGGGGACCGACCGTCCGGGCACCGGGGAGCTGTTTTTT. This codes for CASKPGTDRPGTGELFF.

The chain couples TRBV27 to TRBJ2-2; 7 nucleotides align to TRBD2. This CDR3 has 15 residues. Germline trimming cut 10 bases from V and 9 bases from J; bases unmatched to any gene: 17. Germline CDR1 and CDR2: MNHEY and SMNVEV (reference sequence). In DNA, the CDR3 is TGTGCCACCCTATCGGGGGGAGGGTCTCCCTGGGAGCTGTTTTTT. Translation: CATLSGGGSPWELFF.

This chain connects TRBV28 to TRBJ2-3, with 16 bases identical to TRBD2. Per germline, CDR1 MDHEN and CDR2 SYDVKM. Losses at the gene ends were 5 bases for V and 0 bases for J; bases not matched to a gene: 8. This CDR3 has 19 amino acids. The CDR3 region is CASSQPGTSGGASTDTQYF. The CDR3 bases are TGTGCCAGCAGTCAGCCAGGGACTAGCGGGGGGGCAAGCACAGATACGCAGTATTTT.

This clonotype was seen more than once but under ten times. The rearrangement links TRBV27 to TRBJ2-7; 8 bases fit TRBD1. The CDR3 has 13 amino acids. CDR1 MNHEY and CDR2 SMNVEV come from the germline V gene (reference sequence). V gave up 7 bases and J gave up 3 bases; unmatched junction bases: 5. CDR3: CASTGQGHYEQYF. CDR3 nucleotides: TGTGCCAGCACCGGACAGGGCCACTACGAGCAGTACTTC.

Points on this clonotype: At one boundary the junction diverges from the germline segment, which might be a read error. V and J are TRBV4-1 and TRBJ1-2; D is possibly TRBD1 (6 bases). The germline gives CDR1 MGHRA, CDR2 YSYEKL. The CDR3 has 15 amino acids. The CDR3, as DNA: TGTGCCAGCAGCCAGGACCCCGGGACATACTATGGCTACACCTTC. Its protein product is CASSQDPGTYYGYTF.

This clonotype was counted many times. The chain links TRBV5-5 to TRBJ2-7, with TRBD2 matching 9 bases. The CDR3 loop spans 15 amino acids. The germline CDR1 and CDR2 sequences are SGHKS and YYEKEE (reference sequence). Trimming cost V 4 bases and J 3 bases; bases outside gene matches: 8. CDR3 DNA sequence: TGTGCCAGCAGCCCACCGGGACTAGCAGACTACGAGCAGTACTTC. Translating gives CASSPPGLADYEQYF.

The CDR3 sequence: CASTYRYEQYF. The CDR3 coding sequence is TGTGCCAGCACCTATCGGTACGAGCAGTACTTC. The gene calls are TRBV6-6 and TRBJ2-7; D is undetermined. The V end lost 7 bases, the J end lost 4 bases, and 8 bases lay between the germline ends. This CDR3 is built from 11 residues. Germline CDR1 MNHNY, CDR2 SVGAGI (reference sequence).

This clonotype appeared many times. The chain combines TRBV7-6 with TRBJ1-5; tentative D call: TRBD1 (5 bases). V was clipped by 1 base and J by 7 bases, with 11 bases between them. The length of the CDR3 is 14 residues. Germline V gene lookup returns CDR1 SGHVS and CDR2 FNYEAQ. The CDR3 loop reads CASSLGPPGQPQHF. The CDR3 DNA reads TGTGCCAGCAGCTTAGGCCCCCCAGGGCAGCCCCAGCATTTT.

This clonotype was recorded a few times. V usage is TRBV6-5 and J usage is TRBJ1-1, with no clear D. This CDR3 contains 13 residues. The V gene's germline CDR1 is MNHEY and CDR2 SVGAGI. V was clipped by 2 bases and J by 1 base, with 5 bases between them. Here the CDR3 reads CASSYDGNTEAFF. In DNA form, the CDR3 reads TGTGCCAGCAGTTACGATGGGAACACTGAAGCTTTCTTT.

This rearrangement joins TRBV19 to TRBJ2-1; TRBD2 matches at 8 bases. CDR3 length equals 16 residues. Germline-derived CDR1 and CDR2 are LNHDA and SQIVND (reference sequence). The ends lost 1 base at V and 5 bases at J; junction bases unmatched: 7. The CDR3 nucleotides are TGTGCCAGTAGTATAGTACTAGCGGATCTTAACAATGAGCAGTTCTTC. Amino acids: CASSIVLADLNNEQFF.

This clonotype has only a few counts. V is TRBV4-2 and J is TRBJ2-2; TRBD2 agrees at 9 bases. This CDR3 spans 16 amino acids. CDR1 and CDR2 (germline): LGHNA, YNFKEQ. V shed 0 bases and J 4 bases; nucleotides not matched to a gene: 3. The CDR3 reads CASSQDAGGPTGELFF. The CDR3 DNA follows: TGTGCCAGCAGCCAAGACGCGGGGGGGCCCACCGGGGAGCTGTTTTTT.

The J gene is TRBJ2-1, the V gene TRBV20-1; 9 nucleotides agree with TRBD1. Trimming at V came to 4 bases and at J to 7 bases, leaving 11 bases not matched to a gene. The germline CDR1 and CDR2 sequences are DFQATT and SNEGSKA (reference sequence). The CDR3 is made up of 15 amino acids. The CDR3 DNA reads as TGCAGTGCTACGGGGACAGGGACCTTTCTTAATGAGCAGTTCTTC. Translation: CSATGTGTFLNEQFF.

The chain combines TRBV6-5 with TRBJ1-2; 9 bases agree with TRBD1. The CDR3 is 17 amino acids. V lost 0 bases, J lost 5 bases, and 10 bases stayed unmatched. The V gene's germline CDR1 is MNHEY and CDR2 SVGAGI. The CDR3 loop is CASSYSMGTGNRYGYTF. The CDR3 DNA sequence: TGTGCCAGCAGTTACTCAATGGGGACAGGGAATCGGTATGGCTACACCTTC.

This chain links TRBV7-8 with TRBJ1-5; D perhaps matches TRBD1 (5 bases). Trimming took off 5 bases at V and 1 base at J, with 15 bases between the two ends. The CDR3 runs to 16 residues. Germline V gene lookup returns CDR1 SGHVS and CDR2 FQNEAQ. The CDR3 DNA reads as TGTGCCAGCAGCCCCTATACGGGGGTCAGCAATCAGCCCCAGCATTTT. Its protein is CASSPYTGVSNQPQHF.

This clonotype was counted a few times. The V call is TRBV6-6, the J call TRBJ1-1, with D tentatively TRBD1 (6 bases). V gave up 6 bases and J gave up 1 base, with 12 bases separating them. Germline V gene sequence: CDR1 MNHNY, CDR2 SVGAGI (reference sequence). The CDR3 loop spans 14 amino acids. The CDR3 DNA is TGTGCCAGCAGCCCGGACAGAGAGAACACTGAAGCTTTCTTT. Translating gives CASSPDRENTEAFF.

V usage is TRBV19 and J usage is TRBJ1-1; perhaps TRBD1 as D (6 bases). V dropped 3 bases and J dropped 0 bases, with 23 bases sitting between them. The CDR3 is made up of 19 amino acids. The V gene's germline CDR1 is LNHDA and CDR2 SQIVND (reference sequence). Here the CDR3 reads CASSMKGEVRLRMNTEAFF. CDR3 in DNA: TGTGCCAGTAGTATGAAGGGGGAAGTACGGCTGAGGATGAACACTGAAGCTTTCTTT.